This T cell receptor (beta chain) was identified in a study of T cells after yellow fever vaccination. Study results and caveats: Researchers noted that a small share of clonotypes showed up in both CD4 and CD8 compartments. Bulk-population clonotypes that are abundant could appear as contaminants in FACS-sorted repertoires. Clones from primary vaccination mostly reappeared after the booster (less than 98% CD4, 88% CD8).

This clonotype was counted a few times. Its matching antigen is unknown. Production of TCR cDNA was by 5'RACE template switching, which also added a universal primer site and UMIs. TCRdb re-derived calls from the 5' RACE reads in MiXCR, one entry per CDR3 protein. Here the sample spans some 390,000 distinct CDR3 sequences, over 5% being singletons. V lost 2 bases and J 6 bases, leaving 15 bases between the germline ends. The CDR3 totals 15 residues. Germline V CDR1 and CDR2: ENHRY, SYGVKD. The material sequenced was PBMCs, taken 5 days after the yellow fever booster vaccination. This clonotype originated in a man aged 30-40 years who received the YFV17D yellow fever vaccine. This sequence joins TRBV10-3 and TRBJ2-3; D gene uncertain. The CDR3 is CAISEGPRNTDTQYF. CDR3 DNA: TGTGCCATCAGTGAGGGACCTAGAAACACGGATACGCAGTATTTT.